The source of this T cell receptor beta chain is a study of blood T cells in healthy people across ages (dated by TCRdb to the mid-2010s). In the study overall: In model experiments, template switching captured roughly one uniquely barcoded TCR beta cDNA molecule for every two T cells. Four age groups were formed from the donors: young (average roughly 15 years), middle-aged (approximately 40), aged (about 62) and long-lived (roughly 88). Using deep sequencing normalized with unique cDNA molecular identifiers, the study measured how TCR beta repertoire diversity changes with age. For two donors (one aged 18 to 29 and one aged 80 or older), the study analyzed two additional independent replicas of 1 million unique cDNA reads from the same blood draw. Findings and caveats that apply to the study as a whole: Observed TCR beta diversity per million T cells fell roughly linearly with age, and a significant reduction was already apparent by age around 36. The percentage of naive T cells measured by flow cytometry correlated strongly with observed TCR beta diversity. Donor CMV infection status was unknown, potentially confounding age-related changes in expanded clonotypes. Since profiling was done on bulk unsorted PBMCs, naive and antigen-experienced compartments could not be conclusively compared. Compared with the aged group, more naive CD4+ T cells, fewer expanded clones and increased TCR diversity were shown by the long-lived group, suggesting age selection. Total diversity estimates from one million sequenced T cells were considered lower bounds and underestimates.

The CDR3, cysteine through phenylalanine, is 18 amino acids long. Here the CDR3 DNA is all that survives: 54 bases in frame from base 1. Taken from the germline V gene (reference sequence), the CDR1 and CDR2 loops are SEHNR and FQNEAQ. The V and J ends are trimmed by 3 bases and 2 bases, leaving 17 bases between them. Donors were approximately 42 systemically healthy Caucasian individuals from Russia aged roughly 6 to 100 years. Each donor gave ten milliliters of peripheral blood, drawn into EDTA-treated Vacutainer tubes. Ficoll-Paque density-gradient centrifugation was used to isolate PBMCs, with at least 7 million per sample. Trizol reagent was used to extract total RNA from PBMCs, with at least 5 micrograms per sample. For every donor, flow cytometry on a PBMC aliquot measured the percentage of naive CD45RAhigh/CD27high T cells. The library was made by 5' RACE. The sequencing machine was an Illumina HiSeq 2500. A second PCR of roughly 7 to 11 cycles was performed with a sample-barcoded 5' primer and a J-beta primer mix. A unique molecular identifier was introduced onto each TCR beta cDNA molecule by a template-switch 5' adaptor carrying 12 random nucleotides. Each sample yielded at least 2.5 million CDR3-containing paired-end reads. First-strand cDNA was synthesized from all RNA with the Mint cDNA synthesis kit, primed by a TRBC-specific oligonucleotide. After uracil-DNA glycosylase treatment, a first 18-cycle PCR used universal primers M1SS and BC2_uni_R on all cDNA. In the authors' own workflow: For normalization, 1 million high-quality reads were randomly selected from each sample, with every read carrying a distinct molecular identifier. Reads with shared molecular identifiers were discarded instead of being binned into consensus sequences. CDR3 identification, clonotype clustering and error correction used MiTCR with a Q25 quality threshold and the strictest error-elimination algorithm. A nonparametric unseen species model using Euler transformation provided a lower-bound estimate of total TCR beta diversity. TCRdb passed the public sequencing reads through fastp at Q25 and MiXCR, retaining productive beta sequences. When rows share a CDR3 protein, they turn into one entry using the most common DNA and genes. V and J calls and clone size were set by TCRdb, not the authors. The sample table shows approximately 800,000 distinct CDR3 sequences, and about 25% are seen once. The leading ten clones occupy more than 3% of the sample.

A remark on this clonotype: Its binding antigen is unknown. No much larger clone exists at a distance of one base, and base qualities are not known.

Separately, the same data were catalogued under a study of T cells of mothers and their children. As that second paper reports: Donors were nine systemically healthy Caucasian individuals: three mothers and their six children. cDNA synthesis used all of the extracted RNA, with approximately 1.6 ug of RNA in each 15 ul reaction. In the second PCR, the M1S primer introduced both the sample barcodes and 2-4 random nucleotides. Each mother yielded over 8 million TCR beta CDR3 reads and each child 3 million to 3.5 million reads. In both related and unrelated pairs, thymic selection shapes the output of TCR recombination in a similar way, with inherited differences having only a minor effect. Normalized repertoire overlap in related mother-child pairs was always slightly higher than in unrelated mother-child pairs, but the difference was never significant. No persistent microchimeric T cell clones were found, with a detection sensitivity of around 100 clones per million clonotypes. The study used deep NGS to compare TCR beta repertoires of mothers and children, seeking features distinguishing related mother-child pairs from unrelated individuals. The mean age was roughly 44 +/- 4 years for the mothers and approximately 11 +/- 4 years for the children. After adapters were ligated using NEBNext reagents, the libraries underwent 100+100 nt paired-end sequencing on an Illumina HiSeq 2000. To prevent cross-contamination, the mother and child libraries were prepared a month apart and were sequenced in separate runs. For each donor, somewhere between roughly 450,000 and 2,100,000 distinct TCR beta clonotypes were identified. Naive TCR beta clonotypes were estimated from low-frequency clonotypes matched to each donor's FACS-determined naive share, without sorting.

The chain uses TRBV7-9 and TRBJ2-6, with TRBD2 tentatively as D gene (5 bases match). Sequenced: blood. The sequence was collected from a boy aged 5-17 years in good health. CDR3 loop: CASSFKLSEGPGANVLTF. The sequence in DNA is TGTGCCAGCAGCTTTAAGTTATCAGAGGGTCCTGGGGCCAACGTCCTGACTTTC.